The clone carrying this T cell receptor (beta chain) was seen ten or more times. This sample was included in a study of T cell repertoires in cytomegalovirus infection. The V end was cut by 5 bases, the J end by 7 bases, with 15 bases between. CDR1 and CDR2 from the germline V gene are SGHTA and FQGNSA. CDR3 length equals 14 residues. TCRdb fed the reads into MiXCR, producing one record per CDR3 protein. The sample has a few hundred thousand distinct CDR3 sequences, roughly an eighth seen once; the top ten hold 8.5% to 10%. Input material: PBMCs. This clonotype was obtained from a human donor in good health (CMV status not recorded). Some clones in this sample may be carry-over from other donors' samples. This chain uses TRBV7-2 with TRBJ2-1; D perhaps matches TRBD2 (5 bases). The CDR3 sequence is CASSPGSRLNEQFF. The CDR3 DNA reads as TGTGCCAGCAGCCCTGGGAGTAGATTAAATGAGCAGTTCTTC.